This T cell receptor beta chain was profiled in a study of T cells in Graves' hyperthyroidism and ophthalmopathy. Trimming removed 2 bases from V and 7 bases from J; junction bases left unmatched: 2. Looked up from germline, CDR1 is SGHNT and CDR2 is YYREEE (reference sequence). The CDR3 runs to 12 residues. The table lists this clonotype with a few counts. RNA transcripts served as the template for amplifying TCR beta CDR3 regions. The HTBI primer set served for first-round RT-PCR of the TCR CDR3. TCRdb re-called the multiplex PCR reads through MiXCR, storing one row per CDR3 protein. The data hold under 650,000 distinct CDR3 sequences, with 15% to 20% observed a single time.

What was sequenced was blood. The chain carries TRBV5-4 and TRBJ2-7; 8 bases are shared with TRBD2. The sequence came from a woman under 40 with Graves' hyperthyroidism. As DNA, the CDR3 is TGTGCCAGCAGCTTCATAGCGGGAGAGCAGTACTTC. This translates into CASSFIAGEQYF.